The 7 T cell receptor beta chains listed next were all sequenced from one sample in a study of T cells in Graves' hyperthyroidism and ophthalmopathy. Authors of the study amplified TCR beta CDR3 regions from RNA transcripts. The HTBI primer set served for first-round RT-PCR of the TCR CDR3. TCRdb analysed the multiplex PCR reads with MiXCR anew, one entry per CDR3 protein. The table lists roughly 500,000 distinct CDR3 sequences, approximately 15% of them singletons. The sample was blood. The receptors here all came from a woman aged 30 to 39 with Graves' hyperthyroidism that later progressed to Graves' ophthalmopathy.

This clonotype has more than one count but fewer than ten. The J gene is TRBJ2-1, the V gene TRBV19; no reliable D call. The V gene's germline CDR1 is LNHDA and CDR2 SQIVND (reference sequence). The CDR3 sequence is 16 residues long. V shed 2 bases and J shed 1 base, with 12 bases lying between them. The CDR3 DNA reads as TGTGCCAGTAGTATAACCGTCCGGAGTTCCTACAATGAGCAGTTCTTC. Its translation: CASSITVRSSYNEQFF.

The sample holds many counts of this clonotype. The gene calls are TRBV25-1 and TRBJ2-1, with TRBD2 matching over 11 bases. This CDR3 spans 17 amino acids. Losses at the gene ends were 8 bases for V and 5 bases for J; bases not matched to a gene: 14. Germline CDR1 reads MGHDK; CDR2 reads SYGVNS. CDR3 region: CASSYSQGLAVDNEQFF. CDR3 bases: TGTGCCAGCTCATATTCCCAGGGACTAGCGGTCGACAATGAGCAGTTCTTC.

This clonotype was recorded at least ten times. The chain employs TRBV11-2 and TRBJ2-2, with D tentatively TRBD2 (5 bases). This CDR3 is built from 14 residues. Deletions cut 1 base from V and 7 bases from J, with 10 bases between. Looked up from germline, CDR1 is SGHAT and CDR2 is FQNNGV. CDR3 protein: CASSLGPSIGELFF. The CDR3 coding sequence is TGTGCCAGCAGCTTAGGCCCTAGCATCGGGGAGCTGTTTTTT.

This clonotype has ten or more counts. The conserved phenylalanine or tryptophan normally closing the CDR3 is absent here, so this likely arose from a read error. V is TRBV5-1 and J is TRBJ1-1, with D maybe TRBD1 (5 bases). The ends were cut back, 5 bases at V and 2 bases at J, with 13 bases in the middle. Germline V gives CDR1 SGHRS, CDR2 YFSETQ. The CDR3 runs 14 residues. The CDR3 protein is CASRIGTANTEAFL. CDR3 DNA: TGCGCCAGCAGAATCGGGACCGCTAACACTGAAGCTTTCCTT.

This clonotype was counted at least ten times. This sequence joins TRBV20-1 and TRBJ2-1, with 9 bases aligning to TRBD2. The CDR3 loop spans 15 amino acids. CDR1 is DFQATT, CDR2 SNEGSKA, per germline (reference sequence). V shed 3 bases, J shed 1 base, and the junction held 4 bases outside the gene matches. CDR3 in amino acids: CSARASGRSYNEQFF. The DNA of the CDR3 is TGCAGTGCTAGGGCAAGCGGGAGGTCCTACAATGAGCAGTTCTTC.

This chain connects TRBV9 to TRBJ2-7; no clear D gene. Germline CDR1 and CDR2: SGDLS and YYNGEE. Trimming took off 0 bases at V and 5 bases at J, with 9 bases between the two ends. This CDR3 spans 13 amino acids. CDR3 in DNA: TGTGCCAGCAGCGTAGTACCCGAACACGAGCAGTACTTC. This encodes CASSVVPEHEQYF.

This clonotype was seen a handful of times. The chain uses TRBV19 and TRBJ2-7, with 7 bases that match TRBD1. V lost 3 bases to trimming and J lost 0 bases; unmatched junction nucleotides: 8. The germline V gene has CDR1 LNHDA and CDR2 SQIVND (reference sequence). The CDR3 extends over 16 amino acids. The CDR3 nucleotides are TGTGCCAGTAGTATTCAGGGGACAGCGATCTCCTACGAGCAGTACTTC. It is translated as CASSIQGTAISYEQYF.